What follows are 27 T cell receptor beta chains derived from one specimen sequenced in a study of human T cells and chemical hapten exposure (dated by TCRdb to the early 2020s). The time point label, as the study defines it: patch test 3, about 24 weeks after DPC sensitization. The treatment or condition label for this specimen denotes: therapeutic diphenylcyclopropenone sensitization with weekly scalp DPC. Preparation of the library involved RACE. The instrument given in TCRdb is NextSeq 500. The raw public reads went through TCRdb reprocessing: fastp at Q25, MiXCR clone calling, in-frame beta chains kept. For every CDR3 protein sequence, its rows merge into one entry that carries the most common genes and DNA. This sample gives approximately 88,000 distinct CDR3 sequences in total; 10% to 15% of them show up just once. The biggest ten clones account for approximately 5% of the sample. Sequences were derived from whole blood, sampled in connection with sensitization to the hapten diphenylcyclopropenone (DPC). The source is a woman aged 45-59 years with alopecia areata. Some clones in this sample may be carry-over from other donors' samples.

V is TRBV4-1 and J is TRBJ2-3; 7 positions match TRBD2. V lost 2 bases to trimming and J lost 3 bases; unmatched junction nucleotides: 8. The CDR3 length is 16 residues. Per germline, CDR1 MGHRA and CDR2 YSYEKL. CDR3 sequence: CASSQPAGMRTDTQYF. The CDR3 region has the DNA TGCGCCAGCAGCCAACCAGCGGGAATGAGGACAGATACGCAGTATTTT.

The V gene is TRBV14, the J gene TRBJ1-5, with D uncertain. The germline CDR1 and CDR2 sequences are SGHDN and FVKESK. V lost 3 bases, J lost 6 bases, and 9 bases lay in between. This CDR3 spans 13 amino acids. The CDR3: CASSQHQSQPQHF. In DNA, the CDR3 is TGTGCCAGCAGCCAGCACCAATCTCAGCCCCAGCATTTT.

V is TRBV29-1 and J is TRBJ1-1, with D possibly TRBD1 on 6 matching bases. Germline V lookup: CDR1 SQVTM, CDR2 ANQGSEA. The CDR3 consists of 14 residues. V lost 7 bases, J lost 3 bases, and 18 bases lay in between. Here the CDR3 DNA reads TGCAGCGGAGGGATCTACAGGGAGGACACTGAAGCTTTCTTT. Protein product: CSGGIYREDTEAFF.

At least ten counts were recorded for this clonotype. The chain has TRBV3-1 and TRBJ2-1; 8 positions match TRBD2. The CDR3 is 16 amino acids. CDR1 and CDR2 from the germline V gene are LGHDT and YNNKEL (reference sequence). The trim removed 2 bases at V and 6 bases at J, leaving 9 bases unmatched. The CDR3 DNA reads TGTGCCAGCAGCCAAAGGGCTAGCGGGTCTTTCAATGAGCAGTTCTTC. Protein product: CASSQRASGSFNEQFF.

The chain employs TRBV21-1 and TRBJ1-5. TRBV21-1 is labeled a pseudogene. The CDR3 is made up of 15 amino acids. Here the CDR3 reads CASSQAGNGNQPQHF. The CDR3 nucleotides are TGTGCCAGCAGCCAAGCAGGTAATGGCAATCAGCCCCAGCATTTT.

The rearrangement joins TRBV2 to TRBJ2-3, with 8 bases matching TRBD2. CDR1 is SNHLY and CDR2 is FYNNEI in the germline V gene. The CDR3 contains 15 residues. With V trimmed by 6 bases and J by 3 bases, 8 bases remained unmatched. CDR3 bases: TGTGCCAGCAGCGCGATAGCGGGGAGTACAGATACGCAGTATTTT. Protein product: CASSAIAGSTDTQYF.

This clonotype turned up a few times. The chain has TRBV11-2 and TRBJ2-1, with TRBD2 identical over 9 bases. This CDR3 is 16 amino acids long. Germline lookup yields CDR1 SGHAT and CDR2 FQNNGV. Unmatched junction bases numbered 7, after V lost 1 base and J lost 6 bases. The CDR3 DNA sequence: TGTGCCAGCAGCTTAGGGGGGCGCGGGAGGGCCAATGAGCAGTTCTTC. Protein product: CASSLGGRGRANEQFF. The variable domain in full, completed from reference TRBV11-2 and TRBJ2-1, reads EAGVAQSPRYKIIEKRQSVAFWCNPISGHATLYWYQQILGQGPKLLIQFQNNGVVDDSQLPKDRFSAERLKGVDSTLKIQPAKLEDSAVYLCASSLGGRGRANEQFFGPGTRLTVL.

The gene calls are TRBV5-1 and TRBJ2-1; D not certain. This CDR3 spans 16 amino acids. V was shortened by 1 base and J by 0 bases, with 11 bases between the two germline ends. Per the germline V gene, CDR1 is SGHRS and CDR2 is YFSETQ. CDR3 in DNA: TGCGCCAGCAGCTTGTTGGCGGAAAGCTCCTACAATGAGCAGTTCTTC. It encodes CASSLLAESSYNEQFF.

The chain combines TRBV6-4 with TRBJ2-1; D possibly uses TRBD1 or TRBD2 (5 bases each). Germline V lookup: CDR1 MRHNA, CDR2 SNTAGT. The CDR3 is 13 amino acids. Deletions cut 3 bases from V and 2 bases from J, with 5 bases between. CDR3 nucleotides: TGTGCCAGCAGTGAGGGACCCTACAATGAGCAGTTCTTC. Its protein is CASSEGPYNEQFF.

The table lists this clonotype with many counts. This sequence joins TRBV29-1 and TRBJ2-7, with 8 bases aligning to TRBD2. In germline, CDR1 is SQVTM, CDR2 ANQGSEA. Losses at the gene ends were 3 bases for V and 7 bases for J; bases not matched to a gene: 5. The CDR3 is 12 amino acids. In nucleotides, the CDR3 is TGCAGCGTTGAGCGGGGGGCGCGGGAGCAGTACTTC. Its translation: CSVERGAREQYF.

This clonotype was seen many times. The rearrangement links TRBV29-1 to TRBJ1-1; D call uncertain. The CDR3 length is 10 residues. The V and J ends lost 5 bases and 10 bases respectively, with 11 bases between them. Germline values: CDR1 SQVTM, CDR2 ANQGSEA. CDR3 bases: TGCAGCGTTCGCGACCCGGGAGCTTTCTTT. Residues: CSVRDPGAFF.

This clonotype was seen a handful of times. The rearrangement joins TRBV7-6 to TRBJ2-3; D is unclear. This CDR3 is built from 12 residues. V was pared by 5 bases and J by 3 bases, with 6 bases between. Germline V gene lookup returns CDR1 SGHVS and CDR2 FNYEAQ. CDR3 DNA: TGTGCCAGCAGCCTTTGGACAGATACGCAGTATTTT. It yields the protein CASSLWTDTQYF.

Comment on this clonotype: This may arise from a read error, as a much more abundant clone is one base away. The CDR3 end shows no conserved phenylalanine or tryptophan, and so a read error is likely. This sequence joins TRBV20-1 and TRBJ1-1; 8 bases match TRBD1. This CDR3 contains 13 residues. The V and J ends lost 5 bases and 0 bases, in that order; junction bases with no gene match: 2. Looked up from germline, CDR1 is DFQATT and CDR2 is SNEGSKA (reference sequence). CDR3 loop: CSAPGQVNTEAFI. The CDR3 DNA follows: TGCAGTGCTCCGGGACAGGTGAACACTGAAGCTTTCATT.

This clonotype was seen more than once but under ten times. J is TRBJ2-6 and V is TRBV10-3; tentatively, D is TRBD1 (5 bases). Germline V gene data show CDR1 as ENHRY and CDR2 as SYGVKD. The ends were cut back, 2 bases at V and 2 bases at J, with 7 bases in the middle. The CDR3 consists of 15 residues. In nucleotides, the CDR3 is TGTGCCATCAGTGAGCAGGGTCCTGGGGCCAACGTCCTGACTTTC. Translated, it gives CAISEQGPGANVLTF.

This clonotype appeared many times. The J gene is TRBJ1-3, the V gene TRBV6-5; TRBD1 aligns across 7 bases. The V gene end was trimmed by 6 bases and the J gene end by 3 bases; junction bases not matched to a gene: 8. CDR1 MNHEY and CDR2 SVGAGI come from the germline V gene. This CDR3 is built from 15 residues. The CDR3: CASRRTGEGGNTIYF. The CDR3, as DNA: TGTGCCAGCAGAAGGACAGGAGAAGGTGGAAACACCATATATTTT.

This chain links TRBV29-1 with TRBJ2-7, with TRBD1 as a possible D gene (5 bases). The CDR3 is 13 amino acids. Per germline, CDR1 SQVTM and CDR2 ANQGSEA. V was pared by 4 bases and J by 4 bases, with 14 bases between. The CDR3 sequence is CSVAGLGIYEQYF. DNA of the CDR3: TGCAGCGTTGCAGGGTTGGGGATTTACGAGCAGTACTTC.

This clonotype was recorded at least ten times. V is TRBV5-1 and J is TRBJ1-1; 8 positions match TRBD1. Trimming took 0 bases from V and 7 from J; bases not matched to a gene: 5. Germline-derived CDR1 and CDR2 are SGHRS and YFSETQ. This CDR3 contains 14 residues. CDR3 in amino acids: CASSLADRAYEAFF. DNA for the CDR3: TGCGCCAGCAGCTTGGCGGACAGGGCATATGAAGCTTTCTTT. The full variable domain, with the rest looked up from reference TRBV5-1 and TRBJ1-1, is KAGVTQTPRYLIKTRGQQVTLSCSPISGHRSVSWYQQTPGQGLQFLFEYFSETQRNKGNFPGRFSGRQFSNSRSEMNVSTLELGDSALYLCASSLADRAYEAFFGQGTRLTVV.

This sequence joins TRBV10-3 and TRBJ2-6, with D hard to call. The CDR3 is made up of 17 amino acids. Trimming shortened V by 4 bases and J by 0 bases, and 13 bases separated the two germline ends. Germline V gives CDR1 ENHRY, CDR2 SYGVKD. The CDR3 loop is CAISATGDNSGANVLTF. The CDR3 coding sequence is TGTGCCATCAGTGCTACCGGAGACAACTCTGGGGCCAACGTCCTGACTTTC.

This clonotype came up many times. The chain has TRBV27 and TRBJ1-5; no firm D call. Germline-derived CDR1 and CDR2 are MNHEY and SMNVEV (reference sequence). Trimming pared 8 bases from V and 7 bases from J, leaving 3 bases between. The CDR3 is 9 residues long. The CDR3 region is CASGQPQHF. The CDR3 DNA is TGTGCCAGCGGGCAGCCCCAGCATTTT.

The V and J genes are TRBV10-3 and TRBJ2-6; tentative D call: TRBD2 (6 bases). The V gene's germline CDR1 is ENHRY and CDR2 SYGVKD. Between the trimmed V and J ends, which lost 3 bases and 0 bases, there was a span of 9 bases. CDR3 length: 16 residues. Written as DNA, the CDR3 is TGTGCCATCAGTGAAGTCGGGGGCTCTGGGGCCAACGTCCTGACTTTC. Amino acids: CAISEVGGSGANVLTF.

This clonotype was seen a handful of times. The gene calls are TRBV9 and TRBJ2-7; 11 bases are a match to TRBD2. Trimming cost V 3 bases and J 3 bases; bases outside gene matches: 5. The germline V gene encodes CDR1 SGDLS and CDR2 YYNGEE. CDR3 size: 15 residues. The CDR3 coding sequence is TGTGCCAGCAGCGCTCAGGGGACTAGCGGCTACGAGCAGTACTTC. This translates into CASSAQGTSGYEQYF.

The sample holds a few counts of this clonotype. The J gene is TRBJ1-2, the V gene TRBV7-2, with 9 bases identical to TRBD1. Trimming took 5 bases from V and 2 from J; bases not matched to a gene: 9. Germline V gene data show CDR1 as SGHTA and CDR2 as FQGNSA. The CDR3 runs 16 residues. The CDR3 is CASSPPPGTGNYGYTF. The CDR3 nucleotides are TGTGCCAGCAGCCCCCCGCCTGGGACAGGGAACTATGGCTACACCTTC.

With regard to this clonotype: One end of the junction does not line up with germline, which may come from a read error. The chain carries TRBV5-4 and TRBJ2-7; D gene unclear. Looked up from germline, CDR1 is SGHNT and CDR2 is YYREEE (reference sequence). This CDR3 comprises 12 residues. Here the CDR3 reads CTSSSTTSEQYF. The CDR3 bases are TGTACCAGCAGCTCCACTACTTCCGAGCAGTACTTC.

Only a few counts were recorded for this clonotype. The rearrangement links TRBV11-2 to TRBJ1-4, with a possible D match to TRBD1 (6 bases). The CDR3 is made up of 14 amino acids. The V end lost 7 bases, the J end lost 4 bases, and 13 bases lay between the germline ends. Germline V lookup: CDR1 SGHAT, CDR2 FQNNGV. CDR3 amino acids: CASNSGHLNEKLFF. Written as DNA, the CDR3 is TGTGCCAGCAATTCGGGACACCTTAATGAAAAACTGTTTTTT.

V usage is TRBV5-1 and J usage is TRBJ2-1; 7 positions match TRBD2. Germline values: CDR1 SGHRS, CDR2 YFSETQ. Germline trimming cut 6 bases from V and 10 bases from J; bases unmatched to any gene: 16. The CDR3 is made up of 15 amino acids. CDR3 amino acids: CASTRRGLADEEQFF. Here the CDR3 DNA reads TGCGCCAGCACCCGAAGAGGGCTAGCGGATGAGGAGCAGTTCTTC.

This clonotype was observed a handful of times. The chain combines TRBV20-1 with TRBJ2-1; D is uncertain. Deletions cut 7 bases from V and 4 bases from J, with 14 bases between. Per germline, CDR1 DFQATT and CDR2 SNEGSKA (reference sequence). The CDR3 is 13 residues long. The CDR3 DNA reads TGCAGTGTAGATGCTAGATCGTACAATGAGCAGTTCTTC. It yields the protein CSVDARSYNEQFF.

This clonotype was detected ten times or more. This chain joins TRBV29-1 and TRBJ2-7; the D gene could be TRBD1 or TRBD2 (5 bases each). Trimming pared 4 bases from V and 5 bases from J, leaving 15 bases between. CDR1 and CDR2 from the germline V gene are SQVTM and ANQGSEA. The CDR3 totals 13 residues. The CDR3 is CSVVWQGVNEQYF. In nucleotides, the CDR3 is TGCAGCGTTGTCTGGCAGGGAGTCAACGAGCAGTACTTC.